The sequence of this T cell receptor beta chain was determined in a study of control samples from healthy donors and cancer patients. The protocol was immunoSEQ multiplex PCR, while the TCRdb copy is restricted to in-frame clones and leaves out a portion. The table records about 69,000 clones, more than 70% of them present only once. This sequence originates from a man between 60 and 75 years old with colorectal cancer. Sequencing used PBMCs.

The CDR3 DNA follows: TGCAGCGTCTACAACAGGGCCCTGGTGGCTGAAGCTTTCTTT. Its protein is CSVYNRALVAEAFF. The rearrangement uses TRBV29-1 and TRBJ1-1; the D gene is possibly TRBD1 (6 bases). Deletions cut 6 bases from V and 6 bases from J, with 20 bases between. There are 14 residues in the CDR3. Per germline, CDR1 SQVTM and CDR2 ANQGSEA.